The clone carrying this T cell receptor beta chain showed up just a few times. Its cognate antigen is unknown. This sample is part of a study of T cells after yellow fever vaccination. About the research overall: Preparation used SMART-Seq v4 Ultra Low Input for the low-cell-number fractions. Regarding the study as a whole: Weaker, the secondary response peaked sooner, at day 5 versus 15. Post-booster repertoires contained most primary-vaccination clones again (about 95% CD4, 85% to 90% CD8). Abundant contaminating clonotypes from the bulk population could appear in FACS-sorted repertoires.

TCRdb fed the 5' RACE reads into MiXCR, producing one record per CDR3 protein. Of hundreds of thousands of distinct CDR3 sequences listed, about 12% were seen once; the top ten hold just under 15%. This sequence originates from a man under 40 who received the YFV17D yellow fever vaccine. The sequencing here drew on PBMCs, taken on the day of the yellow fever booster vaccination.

The CDR3 sequence is CASGLGTGPTDTQYF. The DNA for the CDR3 is TGTGCTAGTGGTCTCGGGACAGGGCCAACAGATACGCAGTATTTT. The rearrangement joins TRBV12-5 to TRBJ2-3; 9 nucleotides line up with TRBD1. This CDR3 region has 15 residues. V was clipped by 5 bases and J by 3 bases; unmatched bases: 6. Germline CDR1 LGHNT, CDR2 FRNRAP.